This T cell receptor (beta chain) was identified in a study of shared clonotypes between healthy human individuals (TCRdb year 2020). Regarding the complete study: A few men and a couple of women, aged 18 to 49 years, made up the cohort. Per donor, three plates each were used for CD4 naive and CD4 memory, two for CD8 naive, and one for CD8 memory. Leukapheresis yielded between about 0.85 and 9.5 billion PBMCs per donor. To increase sequencing depth and limit assay-specific biases, different laboratories used diverse techniques to prepare libraries and sequence TCR repertoires. The study deeply sequenced blood TCR repertoires of five healthy adults to estimate repertoire size and the extent of clonotype sharing between individuals.

On the study overall, not on this receptor specifically: Only blood was sampled, and tissue TCR repertoires likely differ from those in blood. Because the study included only a small number of donors, the genetic and exposure-history diversity represented was limited. Pairwise subsampling led to the expectation that sequencing depth would affect the degree of clonotype sharing among donors. Clonotypes shared by all four sorted-subset donors showed higher generation probabilities than non-shared clonotypes. Across a handful of donors, 4.5% to 6.5% of naive CD4, 3% to 4% of naive CD8, 2% to 2.5% of memory CD4, and around 0.4% of memory CD8 clonotypes were shared. Rarefaction of sorted-subset datasets indicated incomplete sequencing despite the large sequencing depth. Larger estimated clonotype richness was generally found for naive subsets than for memory subsets.

Details on this clone: The target of this receptor is not known. The record has no base qualities; no much larger clone is one base away.

V loses 0 bases of germline sequence and J loses 6 bases, and the interval between the two ends is 7 bases. The CDR3 contains 14 residues, cysteine and phenylalanine counted. Only the CDR3 part of the read is kept: 42 bases, read in frame from the first base. CDR1 and CDR2 are read off the germline V gene as SGDLS and YYNGEE. Using the deep immunoSEQ assay, multiplex PCR amplified TCR CDR3 regions from genomic DNA. For each cell subset, the extracted genomic DNA was distributed evenly across all wells of several immunoSEQ 96-well plates, and each plate served as one replicate. For sorted subsets, each replicate PCR was loaded with 200 ng genomic DNA, equivalent to 25,000 to 35,000 T cell genomes. The purified libraries were quantified using a Qubit 3.0 fluorometer, sized with a Bioanalyzer 2100, and then quantified again using the KAPA Library Quantification kit. Every immunoSEQ 96-well plate was sequenced on a dedicated single-read 150-cycle Illumina NextSeq 550 flow cell. On the study's bioinformatics: Because the immunoSEQ output held only junctional sequences and lacked quality scores, the filtering could not match the filtering applied to full-length reads. To assign V/J genes and CDR3, sequences were annotated against IMGT germline references using PyIR, a Python wrapper for IgBLAST v1.9. Reads were removed for weak V/J assignments (E-value above 1e-6), missing CDR3, stop codons, out-of-frame junctions, or ambiguous translated residues. V3J clonotypes were defined as sequences sharing an identical inferred V gene, J gene, and CDR3 amino acid sequence. Percentage overlap between repertoires was computed as shared unique clonotypes divided by the size of the smaller repertoire. RTK rarefaction, the Chao1 estimator, and Recon v2.1 estimates of unobserved clonotypes were used to assess repertoire richness. For all TCRbeta clonotypes obtained by the gDNA method from a few donors, generation probabilities were computed with OLGA. The table comes from immuneACCESS by way of TCRdb, which keeps in-frame sequences with V and J called. Part of the clones is missing from these tables; in studies checked, under half for an unresolved V gene and the rest for unknown reasons. The V and J calls and clone size are taken from that table; D and trimming were inferred from the DNA. This sample lists 850,000 to 1,200,000 clones; approximately 68% were detected once. About 1.5% of the sample goes to the ten largest clones.

The donors were healthy, HIV-negative adults who had no recently reported acute infections or vaccinations. Every donor was a Caucasian adult living in Nashville, Tennessee, USA. CD4+ T cells were enriched through magnetic negative selection, after which naive cells were positively selected on CD45RA and the remaining negative fraction served as the memory subset. Blood was obtained by leukapheresis, after which PBMCs were separated by Ficoll-Histopaque density gradient centrifugation and cryopreserved in liquid nitrogen vapor phase. Analytical flow cytometry was used to check the purity and quantity of each magnetically sorted T cell population. Genomic DNA was isolated from every sorted fraction and measured by UV absorbance on a Nanodrop 2000c.

The rearranged chain carries TRBV9 and TRBJ1-6, with TRBD1 perhaps the D gene, on 5 matching bases. The clonotype was recovered from a young man in good health. Material for sequencing was memory CD4+ T cells sorted from blood. The sample's cell subset or site label, in plain terms: CD45RA-negative fraction. This receptor carries the CDR3 CASSVGTTNSPLHF. The bases are TGTGCCAGCAGCGTAGGGACAACTAATTCACCCCTCCACTTT. Supplemented by the reference TRBV9 and TRBJ1-6 proteins around the CDR3, the complete variable domain is DSGVTQTPKHLITATGQRVTLRCSPRSGDLSVYWYQQSLDQGLQFLIQYYNGEERAKGNILERFSAQQFPDLHSELNLSSLELGDSALYFCASSVGTTNSPLHFGNGTRLTVT.